This T cell receptor beta chain originates from a study of OX40 agonist ivuxolimab in advanced cancers. At the level of the study: Patient treatment consisted of intravenous ivuxolimab administration every 2 weeks at 0.01 to 10 mg/kg.

The CDR3 has 15 residues. Germline V CDR1 and CDR2: MNHNS, SASEGT. The V end was cut by 5 bases, the J end by 6 bases, with 17 bases between. TCRdb keeps only in-frame clones here, not all; method: immunoSEQ multiplex PCR. The sample includes about 64,000 clones, 80% to 90% of them seen just once. The chain is built from TRBV6-1 and TRBJ2-1; D is unclear. The receptor's source is an adult with an advanced solid tumor such as melanoma, head and neck, liver or kidney cancer. Sequencing used CD4+ or CD8+ T cells sorted from blood, obtained in a trial of the OX40 agonist ivuxolimab. The CDR3 here is CASSKNSWGVNEQFF. Here the CDR3 DNA reads TGTGCCAGCAGTAAGAACAGCTGGGGTGTCAATGAGCAGTTCTTC.